These T cell receptor beta chains were read from a single sample in a study of T-cell reconstitution after alpha-beta-depleted transplantation in children. TCRdb analysed the PCR reads with MiXCR anew, one entry per CDR3 protein. Altogether approximately 500,000 distinct CDR3 sequences are present, 10% being singletons, with the ten largest covering about 2%. The specimen comprised PBMCs, sampled before TCRalphabeta/CD19-depleted stem cell transplant. These receptors were taken from a child under 10 years old with inherited bone marrow failure, due to receive a stem cell transplant. Each CDR3 is given with its conserved first and last residue.

V gene: TRBV5-1
J gene: TRBJ2-1
CDR3 protein: CASSFGGTRNEQFF

V gene: TRBV20-1
J gene: TRBJ2-1
CDR3 protein: CSARDLTSGRAGEQFF

V gene: TRBV4-2
J gene: TRBJ1-2
CDR3 protein: CASSHLAGGDGYTF

V gene: TRBV5-1
J gene: TRBJ1-2
CDR3 protein: CASSLDRESGYTF

V gene: TRBV4-1
J gene: TRBJ2-7
CDR3 protein: CASSQEGPTGASYEQYF

V gene: TRBV4-3
J gene: TRBJ2-1
CDR3 protein: CASSQDGTSFDEQFF

V gene: TRBV29-1
J gene: TRBJ1-2
CDR3 protein: CSVWDSRHPFNYGYTF

V gene: TRBV6-1
J gene: TRBJ1-5
CDR3 protein: CASSEGPGGNQPQHF

V gene: TRBV27
J gene: TRBJ1-1
CDR3 protein: CASRLTTGTEAFF

V gene: TRBV12-3/TRBV12-4
J gene: TRBJ2-3
CDR3 protein: CASSFGPSDTQYF

V gene: TRBV6-1
J gene: TRBJ2-3
CDR3 protein: CASSTLGGVGTDTQYF

V gene: TRBV28
J gene: TRBJ1-6
CDR3 protein: CASSPRDRDNSPLHF

V gene: TRBV2
J gene: TRBJ2-7
CDR3 protein: CTSSLLGSYEQYF

V gene: TRBV7-8
J gene: TRBJ2-7
CDR3 protein: CASSPRTGNFYEQYF

V gene: TRBV12-3/TRBV12-4
J gene: TRBJ2-7
CDR3 protein: CASGRDTYEQYF

V gene: TRBV6-1
J gene: TRBJ2-7
CDR3 protein: CASSDFQTGLYEQYF

V gene: TRBV12-3/TRBV12-4
J gene: TRBJ2-1
CDR3 protein: CASRRTSNEQFF

V gene: TRBV27
J gene: TRBJ1-5
CDR3 protein: CASSRHPDRAGDQPQHF

V gene: TRBV6-5
J gene: TRBJ2-7
CDR3 protein: CASSYEGGGSYEQYF

V gene: TRBV14
J gene: TRBJ2-7
CDR3 protein: CASSRDIPGQGENEQYF

V gene: TRBV20-1
J gene: TRBJ1-2
CDR3 protein: CSARPWDIRGYTF

V gene: TRBV11-2
J gene: TRBJ2-7
CDR3 protein: CASSFRTEQYF

V gene: TRBV5-1
J gene: TRBJ1-1
CDR3 protein: CASSLGGTKNTEAFF

V gene: TRBV4-2
J gene: TRBJ2-5
CDR3 protein: CASSQGRAQETQYF

V gene: TRBV19
J gene: TRBJ2-2
CDR3 protein: CASSTGTRAITGELFF

V gene: TRBV4-1
J gene: TRBJ2-1
CDR3 protein: CASSRGLAGEEQFF